This TCR beta chain derives from a study of cytomegalovirus exposure and HLA in healthy donors (dated 2017 in TCRdb). In terms of the full investigation: According to a later analysis, the roughly 130 validation repertoires were produced on the same platform as the 666 repertoires of the first cohort. The study aimed to test whether signatures of past pathogen exposure could be identified by cataloging public T cell receptors. Along with the roughly 700-subject first cohort, a separate validation cohort of over a hundred different subjects was used. To predict cytomegalovirus infection status, the study brought together high-throughput TCR immunosequencing, statistical association of individual TCRs with disease status, and machine learning. Findings and caveats that apply to the study as a whole: In a later analysis, TCRs clustered in the first cohort were found to also tend to co-occur in the approximately 110 validation repertoires, with approximately 95% of cluster scores above 0. It was suggested by the authors that the approach could potentially be generalized to other disease states and immunological phenotypes. The study gave a list of 150 to 200 TCR beta chains associated with cytomegalovirus. In both the original and validation cohorts, the classifier was reported to diagnose cytomegalovirus status with high specificity and sensitivity. While some public TCRs were present in many individuals, most TCR sequences turned up only very rarely across donors. A later analysis had no HLA typing for the validation cohort, so co-occurrence there was scored across all 130 or so repertoires. In vitro tests confirmed that a few of the cytomegalovirus-associated TCR beta chains recognize cytomegalovirus antigens.

Inclusive of the bounding cysteine and phenylalanine, the CDR3 is 14 residues long. Only the CDR3 portion is preserved as DNA: 42 bases, with reading frame beginning at the first base. V loses 1 base of germline sequence and J loses 8 bases, and the interval between the two ends is 14 bases. From a lookup of the germline V gene, CDR1 and CDR2 are SGHAT and FQNNGV. Libraries were made using the immunoSEQ multiplex PCR assay. The published analysis was carried out like this. A statistical classification framework was built to diagnose cytomegalovirus status from the catalog of TCR beta chain sequences. Here the immuneACCESS table is served through TCRdb, limited to in-frame sequences with V and J called. Missing clones are a known gap in these copies; in checked studies unresolved V genes cover under half, and the rest lacks a known reason. The DNA was the basis for D and trimming; V, J and clone size are from that table. The sample table contains about 56,000 clones; only one count was recorded for approximately 92% of them. The ten largest clones add up to 1.1% of the sample.

Comment on this clone: Its antigen is not yet known. It has no much larger one-base neighbor in the sample; base qualities were not kept.

Donors formed part of the validation cohort, which comprised over a hundred subjects and was distinct from the first cohort of 670 or so subjects. The V gene is TRBV11-2 and the J gene is TRBJ1-1; tentative D gene TRBD1, with 5 bases matching. Sequencing input: PBMCs. The receptor's source is a man younger than 35 in good health and CMV-seronegative. Here is the DNA: TGTGCCAGCAGCTTAGTATTTAGCCAGGGAGAAGCTTTCTTT. Translated, this is CASSLVFSQGEAFF.